This T cell receptor beta chain is from a study of blood T cell repertoires in COVID-19. Study-wide background: Acute and convalescent COVID-19 samples came from the United States, Italy and Spain.

Measured with immunoSEQ multiplex PCR; TCRdb has only the in-frame clones, and not every one. The data hold 200,000 or so clones, with more than 75% observed a single time. CDR1 is WNHNN, CDR2 SYGVQD, per germline (reference sequence). V trimming: 6 bases; J trimming: 7 bases; junction bases outside the gene matches: 18. The CDR3 spans 16 residues. This clonotype was obtained from a man aged 50 to 60 with acute or convalescent COVID-19. Sequenced input: peripheral blood. This rearrangement joins TRBV10-1 to TRBJ2-7; 7 bases line up with TRBD2. CDR3 bases: TGCGCCAGCAGCTCGCTTCCTGGGACTACCTCTAGGGAGCAGTACTTC. This codes for CASSSLPGTTSREQYF.